This T cell receptor beta chain stems from a study of regulatory T cells in long-lasting Graves disease. Arm-PCR of CDR3 regions and iRepertoire HTBI primers were used to build TCR beta libraries. TCRdb passed the multiplex PCR reads through MiXCR, listing each CDR3 protein once. The table records hundreds of thousands of distinct CDR3 sequences, around 15% of them present only once. The time point: newly diagnosed GD, antithyroid drugs for less than 3 months. From RNA extracted from PBMCs, the TCR library was made. The CDR3 has 17 residues. The V gene's germline CDR1 is MNHNS and CDR2 SASEGT. Separately, the same data were catalogued under a study of T cells in Graves' hyperthyroidism and ophthalmopathy.

The sample consisted of peripheral blood mononuclear cells (PBMCs), taken at new diagnosis, from a patient treated with antithyroid drugs. The rearrangement links TRBV6-1 to TRBJ2-1, with a tentative D call TRBD2 (6 bases). The DNA end is more similar to TRBJ2-5, so the J call may be wrong. This clonotype was sampled from a woman in her twenties or thirties with Graves disease. The CDR3 sequence is CASSETPVAVFLATQYF. The CDR3 DNA reads as TGTGCCAGCAGTGAAACCCCGGTAGCGGTCTTCCTTGCGACCCAGTACTTC.